The clone carrying this T cell receptor (beta chain) has a handful of counts. The data stem from a study of patients and donors after allogeneic stem cell transplantation. One entry per CDR3 protein results from TCRdb running MiXCR on the RT-PCR reads. The sample lists roughly 880,000 distinct CDR3 sequences, 18% seen once, with around 6% in the top ten. There are 14 residues in the CDR3. With 1 base removed from V and 2 bases from J, the gap between germline ends came to 9 bases. CDR1 and CDR2 (germline): SGHDT, YYEEEE. Sequencing was carried out using blood, either unsorted or a sorted T cell fraction (not recorded which). The chain joins TRBV5-6 to TRBJ2-5; unclear D gene. The sequence derives from a human donor who was either an allogeneic HSCT recipient or a stem cell or donor lymphocyte infusion donor (not recorded which). It is not recorded whose cells these are; they may come from a transplant donor. The CDR3 loop reads CASSLFPRQETQYF. Here the CDR3 DNA reads TGTGCCAGCAGCTTGTTCCCTAGGCAAGAGACCCAGTACTTC.